This is a list of T cell receptor beta chains from one sample in a study of Ad26.COV2.S vaccination and SARS-CoV-2 variants. The method was immunoSEQ multiplex PCR; TCRdb's version includes in-frame clones alone and lacks a portion of them. This table has roughly 300,000 clones, around 90% appearing once. The specimen was peripheral blood, collected in a trial of Ad26.COV2.S vaccine versus placebo. The receptor set was obtained from a person between 18 and 59 years old who received the Ad26.COV2.S COVID-19 vaccine or a placebo. The CDR3 runs from the conserved cysteine through the conserved F or W. The D gene is left open where the match is weak. The size of a clone is reported for some rows only, either as once, few or many, or as a class for expanded clones.

>-|TRBV5-1|-|TRBJ1-1
TGCGCCAGCAGCTTGGAGGTAGGCTCTGAAGCTTTCTTT
CASSLEVGSEAFF
>-|TRBV19|TRBD1|TRBJ2-2
TGTGCCAGCAAGAGGACAGGGGGTGTCGCCGGGGAGCTGTTTTTT
CASKRTGGVAGELFF
>-|TRBV7-2|TRBD1|TRBJ2-7
TGTGCCAGCAGCTTATGGAGAGGTGGGACAGGAAGTTTTTACGAGCAGTACTTC
CASSLWRGGTGSFYEQYF
>-|TRBV6-2/TRBV6-3|TRBD2|TRBJ2-1
TGTGCCAGCAGCCGCGGGATAGCGGGGGTGCCGAGCTCCTACAATGAGCAGTTCTTC
CASSRGIAGVPSSYNEQFF
>-|TRBV19|-|TRBJ2-3
TGTGCCAGTAAGGACGCAGTAGGAACAGATACGCAGTATTTT
CASKDAVGTDTQYF
>-|TRBV12-3/TRBV12-4|TRBD1|TRBJ1-5
TGTGCCAGCAGTTTCACAGGGGATCAGCCCCAGCATTTT
CASSFTGDQPQHF
>-|TRBV19|-|TRBJ1-6
TGTGCCAGTAGTCGGAGGGCGAGTTCACCCCTCCACTTT
CASSRRASSPLHF
>-|TRBV7-9|-|TRBJ2-1
TGTGCCAGCAGCCCCACGATACGGGGTAGGGACAATGAGCAGTTCTTC
CASSPTIRGRDNEQFF
>-|TRBV6-5|-|TRBJ1-1
TGTGCCAGCAGTTACTCCGCCAGGGAAAGCACTGAAGCTTTCTTT
CASSYSARESTEAFF
>-|TRBV7-2|-|TRBJ1-6
TGTGCCAGCAGCCCGACACTAGTTTCACCCCTCCACTTT
CASSPTLVSPLHF
>-|TRBV19|-|TRBJ1-2
TGTGCCAGTAGTTATACACACACTAATAACTATGGCTACACCTTC
CASSYTHTNNYGYTF
>few|TRBV30|-|TRBJ1-1
TGTGCCGGCGGGCACCGAGCTTTCTTT
CAGGHRAFF
>-|TRBV5-1|-|TRBJ2-2
TGCGCCAGCAGCTATCCAGGGGAGCTGTTTTTT
CASSYPGELFF
>-|TRBV25-1|-|TRBJ2-2
TGTGCCAGCACGGGCAGGGGAAGGGGCACCGGGGAGCTGTTTTTT
CASTGRGRGTGELFF
>-|TRBV7-2|-|TRBJ1-6
TGTGCCAGCAGCTCCCCCGGGGGCTGGGATTCACCCCTCCACTTT
CASSSPGGWDSPLHF
>-|TRBV4-2|-|TRBJ2-5
TGTGCCAGCAGCCAATACGGAGAGACCCAGTACTTC
CASSQYGETQYF
>once|TRBV10-1|TRBD2|TRBJ2-5
TGCGCCAGCAGGCCTTTCTTGGGCGGGGGGGAAGAGACCCAGTACTTC
CASRPFLGGGEETQYF
>-|TRBV18|TRBD1|TRBJ2-6
TGTGCCAGCTCACCGGGACAGAGCTCTGGGGCCAACGTCCTGACTTTC
CASSPGQSSGANVLTF
>-|TRBV9|-|TRBJ1-3
TGTGCCAGCAGCGTAGACGAAGGGTACTCTGGAAACACCATATATTTT
CASSVDEGYSGNTIYF
>-|TRBV5-5|TRBD1|TRBJ1-2
TGTGCCAGCAGCTTAGGGACAGAATATGGCTACACCTTC
CASSLGTEYGYTF
>once|TRBV5-5|-|TRBJ1-4
TGTGCCAGCAGCTTGGACAGCGGGCGTGGTTTAGAAAAACTGTTTTTT
CASSLDSGRGLEKLFF
>-|TRBV21-1|-|TRBJ1-1
TGTGCCAGCAGCCCACAGGGAGGGGGCACTGAAGCTTTCTTT
CASSPQGGGTEAFF
>-|TRBV6-2/TRBV6-3|-|TRBJ2-5
TGTGCCAGCAGCAACAACTGGGAGACCCAGTACTTC
CASSNNWETQYF
>-|TRBV4-1|TRBD1|TRBJ2-3
TGCGCCAGCAGCCAGGTTCGACAGGGGGAAAAATGGAATACGCAGTATTTT
CASSQVRQGEKWNTQYF
>-|TRBV28|-|TRBJ2-2
TGTGCCAGCATAGCCGTCGGTCCCGGGGAGCTGTTTTTT
CASIAVGPGELFF
>-|TRBV7-3|TRBD1|TRBJ1-6
TGTGCCAGCAGCCCAACGATTGGGGGGACAGGGCGTTCACCCCTCCACTTT
CASSPTIGGTGRSPLHF
>-|TRBV9|TRBD1|TRBJ2-7
TGTGCCAGCGGCAGGGGGAATTACGAGCAGTACTTC
CASGRGNYEQYF
>-|TRBV14|-|TRBJ2-7
TGTGCCAGCAGCCAAGGCCCGTACGAGCAGTACTTC
CASSQGPYEQYF
>-|TRBV30|-|TRBJ2-7
TGTGCCTGGAACACCCCGGACACCCGACACTCCTACGAGCAGTACTTC
CAWNTPDTRHSYEQYF
>-|TRBV19|-|TRBJ1-5
TGTGCCACCTGGGACCCCTTTAGCAATCAGCCCCAGCATTTT
CATWDPFSNQPQHF
>-|TRBV4-3|TRBD2|TRBJ2-7
TGCGCCAGCAGCCAACTAGCGGGAAAGATCTACGAGCAGTACTTC
CASSQLAGKIYEQYF
>-|TRBV6-2/TRBV6-3|-|TRBJ1-4
TGTGCCAGCAGTTACATCTCAACTAATGAAAAACTGTTTTTT
CASSYISTNEKLFF
>once|TRBV3-1/TRBV3-2|TRBD1|TRBJ1-2
TGTGCCAGCAGCCAAGGATCCCCGACAGGGGCGCGGGGAGCCTATGGCTACACCTTC
CASSQGSPTGARGAYGYTF
>-|TRBV6-5|TRBD2|TRBJ2-3
TGTGCCAGCGGGGGGGGAAGCGGTAGCACAGATACGCAGTATTTT
CASGGGSGSTDTQYF
>once|TRBV7-2|-|TRBJ1-1
TGTGCCAGCAGCCCGCCCGGGCCGAACACTGAAGCTTTCTTT
CASSPPGPNTEAFF
>-|TRBV2|-|TRBJ2-7
TGTGCCAGCAGTGAAGTCAGGGAGCAGTACTTC
CASSEVREQYF
>-|TRBV21-1|-|TRBJ1-1
TGTGCCAGCACACAGGGTTTTGGGACTGAAGCTTTCTTT
CASTQGFGTEAFF
>-|TRBV5-1|-|TRBJ2-5
TGCGCCAGCAGCGTGCCGGGACTCGGAAAAGAGACCCAGTACTTC
CASSVPGLGKETQYF
>-|TRBV18|TRBD1|TRBJ1-5
TGTGCCAGCTCGGCAGGGGGAGAACAGCCCCAGCATTTT
CASSAGGEQPQHF
>few|TRBV28|-|TRBJ2-2
TGTGCCAGCAGTTTCGAAACAGGGTACACCGGGGAGCTGTTTTTT
CASSFETGYTGELFF
>few|TRBV7-3|TRBD1|TRBJ1-2
TGTGCCAGCAGCTATACAGGGGAATCGGATGGCTACACCTTC
CASSYTGESDGYTF
>-|TRBV7-9|-|TRBJ1-4
TGTGCCAGCAGCTTAGGTCGCAGTGAAAATGAAAAACTGTTTTTT
CASSLGRSENEKLFF
>once|TRBV7-2|-|TRBJ1-2
TGTGCCAGCAGCCTTTCGAGCAGGTTCGGCTACACCTTC
CASSLSSRFGYTF
>-|TRBV5-1|-|TRBJ2-3
TGCGCCAGCAGCTTGGGGACCCGCGGGACCACAGATACGCAGTATTTT
CASSLGTRGTTDTQYF